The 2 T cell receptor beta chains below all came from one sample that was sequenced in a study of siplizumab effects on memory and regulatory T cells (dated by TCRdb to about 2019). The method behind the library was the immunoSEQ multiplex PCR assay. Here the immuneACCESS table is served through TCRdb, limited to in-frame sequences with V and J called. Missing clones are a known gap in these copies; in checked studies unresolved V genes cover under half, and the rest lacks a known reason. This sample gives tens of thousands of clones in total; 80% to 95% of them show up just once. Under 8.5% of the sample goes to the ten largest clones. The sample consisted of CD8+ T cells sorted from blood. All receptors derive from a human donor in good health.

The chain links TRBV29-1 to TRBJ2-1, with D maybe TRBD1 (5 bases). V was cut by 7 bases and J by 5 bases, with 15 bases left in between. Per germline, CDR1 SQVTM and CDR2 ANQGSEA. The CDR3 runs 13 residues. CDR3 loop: CSAGGHLNNEQFF. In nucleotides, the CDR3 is TGCAGCGCGGGCGGACACCTTAACAATGAGCAGTTCTTC.

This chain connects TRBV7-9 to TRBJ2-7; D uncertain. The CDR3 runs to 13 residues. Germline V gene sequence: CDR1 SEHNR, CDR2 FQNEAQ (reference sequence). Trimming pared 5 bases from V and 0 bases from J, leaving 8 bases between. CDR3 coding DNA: TGTGCCAGCAGCGGCCTGGGCTCCTACGAGCAGTACTTC. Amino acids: CASSGLGSYEQYF.